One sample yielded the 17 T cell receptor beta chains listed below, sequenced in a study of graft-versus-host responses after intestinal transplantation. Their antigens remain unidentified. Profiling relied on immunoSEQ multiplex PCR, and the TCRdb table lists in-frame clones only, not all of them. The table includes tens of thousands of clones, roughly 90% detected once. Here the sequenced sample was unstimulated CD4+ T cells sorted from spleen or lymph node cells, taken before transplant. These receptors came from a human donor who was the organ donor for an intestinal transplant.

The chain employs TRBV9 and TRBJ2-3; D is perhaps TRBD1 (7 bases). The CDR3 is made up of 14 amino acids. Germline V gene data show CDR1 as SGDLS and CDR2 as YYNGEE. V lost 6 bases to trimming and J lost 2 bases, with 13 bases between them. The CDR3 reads CASKGAGYTDTQYF. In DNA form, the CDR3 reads TGTGCCAGCAAGGGGGCGGGGTACACAGATACGCAGTATTTT.

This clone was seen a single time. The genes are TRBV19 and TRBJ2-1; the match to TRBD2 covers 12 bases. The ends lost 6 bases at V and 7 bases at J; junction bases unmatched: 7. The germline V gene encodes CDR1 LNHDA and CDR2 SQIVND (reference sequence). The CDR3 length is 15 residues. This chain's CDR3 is CASRTGLAGLNEQFF. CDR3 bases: TGTGCCAGTAGAACTGGACTAGCGGGGTTGAATGAGCAGTTCTTC.

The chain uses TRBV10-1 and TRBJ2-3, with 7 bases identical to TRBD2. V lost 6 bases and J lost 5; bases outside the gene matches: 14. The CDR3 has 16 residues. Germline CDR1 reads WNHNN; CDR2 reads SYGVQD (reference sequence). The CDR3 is CASSPSAAGEGDTQYF. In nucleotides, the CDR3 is TGCGCCAGCAGCCCGAGCGCTGCGGGAGAGGGAGATACGCAGTATTTT.

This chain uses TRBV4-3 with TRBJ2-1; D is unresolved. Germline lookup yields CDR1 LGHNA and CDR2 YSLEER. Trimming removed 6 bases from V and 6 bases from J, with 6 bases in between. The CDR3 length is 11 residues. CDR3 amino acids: CASSSGNEQFF. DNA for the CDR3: TGCGCCAGCAGTTCGGGCAATGAGCAGTTCTTC.

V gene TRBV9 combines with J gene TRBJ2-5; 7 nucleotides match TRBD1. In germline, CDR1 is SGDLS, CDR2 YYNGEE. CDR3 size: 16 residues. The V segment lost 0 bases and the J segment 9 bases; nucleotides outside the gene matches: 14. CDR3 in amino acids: CASSVGRGPVEGPQYF. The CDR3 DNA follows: TGTGCCAGCAGCGTAGGAAGGGGGCCCGTTGAAGGGCCCCAGTACTTC.

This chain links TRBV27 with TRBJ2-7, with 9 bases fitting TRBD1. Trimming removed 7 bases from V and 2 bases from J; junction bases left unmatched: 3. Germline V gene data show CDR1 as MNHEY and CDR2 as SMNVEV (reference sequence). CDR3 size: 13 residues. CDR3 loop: CASKDRGTYEQYF. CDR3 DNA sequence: TGTGCCAGCAAGGACAGGGGTACCTACGAGCAGTACTTC.

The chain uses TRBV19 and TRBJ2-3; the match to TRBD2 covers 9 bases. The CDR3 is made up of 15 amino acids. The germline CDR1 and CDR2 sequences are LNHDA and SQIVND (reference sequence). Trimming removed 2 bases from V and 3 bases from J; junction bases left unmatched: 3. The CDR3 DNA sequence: TGTGCCAGTAGTATACTAGCGGGAAGGACAGATACGCAGTATTTT. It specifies CASSILAGRTDTQYF.

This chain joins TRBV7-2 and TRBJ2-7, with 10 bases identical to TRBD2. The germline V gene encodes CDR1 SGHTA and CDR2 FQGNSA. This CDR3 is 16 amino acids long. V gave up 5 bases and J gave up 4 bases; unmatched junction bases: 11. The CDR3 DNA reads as TGTGCCAGCAGCCAGAGCGGGAGGGGATTCTTTTACGAGCAGTACTTC. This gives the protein CASSQSGRGFFYEQYF.

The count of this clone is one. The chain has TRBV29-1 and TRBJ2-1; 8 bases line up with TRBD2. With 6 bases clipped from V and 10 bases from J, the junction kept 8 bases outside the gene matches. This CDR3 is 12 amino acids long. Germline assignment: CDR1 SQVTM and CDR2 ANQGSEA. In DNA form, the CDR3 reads TGCAGCGTGCCTCACTTAGCGGGGGAGCAGTTCTTC. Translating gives CSVPHLAGEQFF.

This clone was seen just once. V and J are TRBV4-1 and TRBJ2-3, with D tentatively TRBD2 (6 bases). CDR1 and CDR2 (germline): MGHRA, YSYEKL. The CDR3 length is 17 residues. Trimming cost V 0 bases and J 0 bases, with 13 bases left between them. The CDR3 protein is CASSQDISGLSTDTQYF. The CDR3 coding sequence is TGCGCCAGCAGCCAAGATATTTCGGGACTTAGCACAGATACGCAGTATTTT.

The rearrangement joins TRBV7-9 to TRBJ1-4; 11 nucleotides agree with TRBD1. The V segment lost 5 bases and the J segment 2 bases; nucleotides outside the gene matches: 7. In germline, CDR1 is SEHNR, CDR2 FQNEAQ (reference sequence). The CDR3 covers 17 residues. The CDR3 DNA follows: TGTGCCAGCAGCCTACGGACAGGGGGCCCGACTAATGAAAAACTGTTTTTT. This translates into CASSLRTGGPTNEKLFF.

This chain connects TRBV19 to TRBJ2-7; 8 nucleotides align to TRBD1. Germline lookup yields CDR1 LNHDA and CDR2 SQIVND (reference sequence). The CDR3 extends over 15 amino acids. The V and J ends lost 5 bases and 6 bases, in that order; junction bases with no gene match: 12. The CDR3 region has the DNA TGTGCCAGTAGTCGGTCGGCAGGGGGCTGGACCGAGCAGTACTTC. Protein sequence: CASSRSAGGWTEQYF.

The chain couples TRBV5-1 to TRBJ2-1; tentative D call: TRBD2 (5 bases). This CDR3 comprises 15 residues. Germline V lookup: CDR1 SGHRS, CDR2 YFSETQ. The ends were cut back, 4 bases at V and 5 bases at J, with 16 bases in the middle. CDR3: CASSQGLLYNNEQFF. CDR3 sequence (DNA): TGCGCCAGCAGCCAAGGACTGCTATACAACAATGAGCAGTTCTTC. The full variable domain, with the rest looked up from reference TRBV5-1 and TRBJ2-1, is KAGVTQTPRYLIKTRGQQVTLSCSPISGHRSVSWYQQTPGQGLQFLFEYFSETQRNKGNFPGRFSGRQFSNSRSEMNVSTLELGDSALYLCASSQGLLYNNEQFFGPGTRLTVL.

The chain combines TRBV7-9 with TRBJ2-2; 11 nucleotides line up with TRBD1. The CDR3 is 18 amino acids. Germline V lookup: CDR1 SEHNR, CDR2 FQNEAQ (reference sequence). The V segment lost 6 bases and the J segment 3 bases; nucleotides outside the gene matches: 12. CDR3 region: CASRTGQGAILDTGELFF. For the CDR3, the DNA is TGTGCCAGCAGGACAGGACAGGGGGCGATACTGGACACCGGGGAGCTGTTTTTT.

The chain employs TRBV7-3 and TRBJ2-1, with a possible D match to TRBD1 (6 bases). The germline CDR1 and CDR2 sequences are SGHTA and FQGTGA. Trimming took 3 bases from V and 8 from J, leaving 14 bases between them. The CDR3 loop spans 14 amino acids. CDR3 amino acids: CASSFSPEGDEQFF. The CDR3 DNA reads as TGTGCCAGCAGCTTTAGCCCCGAGGGGGATGAGCAGTTCTTC.

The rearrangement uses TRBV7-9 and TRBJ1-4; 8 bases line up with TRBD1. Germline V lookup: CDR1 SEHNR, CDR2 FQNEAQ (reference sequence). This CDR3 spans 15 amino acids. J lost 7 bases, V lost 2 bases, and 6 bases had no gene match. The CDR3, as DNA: TGTGCCAGCAGCTTACAGGGGGCATTGGGTGAAAAACTGTTTTTT. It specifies CASSLQGALGEKLFF.

This CDR3 is CASSVVTSLFTDTQYF. The CDR3 DNA follows: TGCGCCAGCAGCGTGGTGACTAGCCTATTCACAGATACGCAGTATTTT. The chain carries TRBV4-1 and TRBJ2-3; TRBD2 matches 7 bases. The CDR3 has 16 residues. Germline loops: CDR1 MGHRA, CDR2 YSYEKL. With 5 bases clipped from V and 2 bases from J, the junction kept 10 bases outside the gene matches.